The 4 T cell receptor beta chains below were found in one sample sequenced in a study of shared clonotypes between healthy human individuals. The method was immunoSEQ multiplex PCR; TCRdb's version includes in-frame clones alone and lacks a portion of them. The repertoire holds around 2.1 million clones, with roughly 91% as singletons. The naive CD8 fraction comprised CD45RO-negative cells positively selected for CCR7 and excluded terminally differentiated effector memory CD45RA+ cells. The specimen sequenced was naive CD8+ T cells from PBMCs. The receptors come from a young man in good health. Some clones in this sample may be carry-over from other donors' samples.

Notes on this clone: The identical CDR3 is also encoded by other nucleotide sequences in the sample. The chain is built from TRBV29-1 and TRBJ2-7; the match to TRBD2 covers 10 bases. From germline, CDR1 is SQVTM and CDR2 ANQGSEA. Trimming cost V 1 base and J 3 bases; bases outside gene matches: 3. The CDR3 is made up of 14 amino acids. This CDR3 reads CSVEGTSGIYEQYF. CDR3 coding DNA: TGCAGCGTTGAAGGTACTAGCGGGATCTACGAGCAGTACTTC.

The rearrangement uses TRBV14 and TRBJ2-7; TRBD1 is a possible D gene (5 bases). Germline V gene data show CDR1 as SGHDN and CDR2 as FVKESK. There are 14 residues in the CDR3. The V gene lost 7 bases and the J gene lost 2 bases, with 15 bases spanning the gap. The CDR3 loop is CASTQGRLAYEQYF. CDR3 nucleotide sequence: TGTGCCAGCACCCAGGGCAGGTTAGCCTACGAGCAGTACTTC.

The rearrangement joins TRBV2 to TRBJ1-2, with 8 positions matching TRBD1. Germline V lookup: CDR1 SNHLY, CDR2 FYNNEI. Germline trimming cut 6 bases from V and 9 bases from J; bases unmatched to any gene: 12. This CDR3 is built from 14 residues. In DNA form, the CDR3 reads TGTGCCAGCAGCGAAAGGGGACAGGTCGTAAGCTACACCTTC. It yields the protein CASSERGQVVSYTF. Complete variable domain (other parts from reference TRBV2 and TRBJ1-2): EPEVTQTPSHQVTQMGQEVILRCVPISNHLYFYWYRQILGQKVEFLVSFYNNEISEKSEIFDDQFSVERPDGSNFTLKIRSTKLEDSAMYFCASSERGQVVSYTFGSGTRLTVV.

The gene calls are TRBV5-1 and TRBJ2-3, with TRBD2 identical over 12 bases. The CDR3 runs 15 residues. Trimming at V came to 7 bases and at J to 6 bases, leaving 9 bases not matched to a gene. Germline CDR1 SGHRS, CDR2 YFSETQ. The CDR3 protein is CASGPSGRALDTQYF. Written as DNA, the CDR3 is TGCGCCAGCGGACCTAGCGGGAGGGCCTTGGATACGCAGTATTTT.